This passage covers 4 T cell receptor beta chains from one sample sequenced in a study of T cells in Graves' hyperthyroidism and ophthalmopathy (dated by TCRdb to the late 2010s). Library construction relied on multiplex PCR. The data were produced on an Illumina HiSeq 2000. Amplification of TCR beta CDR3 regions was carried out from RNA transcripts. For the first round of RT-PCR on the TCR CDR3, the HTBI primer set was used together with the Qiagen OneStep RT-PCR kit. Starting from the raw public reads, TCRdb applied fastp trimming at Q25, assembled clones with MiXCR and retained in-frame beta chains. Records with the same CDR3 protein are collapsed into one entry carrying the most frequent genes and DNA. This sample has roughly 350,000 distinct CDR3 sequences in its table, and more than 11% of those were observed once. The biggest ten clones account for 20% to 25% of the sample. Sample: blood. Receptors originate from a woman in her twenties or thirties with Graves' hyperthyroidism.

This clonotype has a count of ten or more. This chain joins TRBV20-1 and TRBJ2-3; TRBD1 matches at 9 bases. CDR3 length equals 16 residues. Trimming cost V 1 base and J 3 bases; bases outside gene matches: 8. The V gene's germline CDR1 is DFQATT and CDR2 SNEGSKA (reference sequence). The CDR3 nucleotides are TGCAGTGCTAGAGCCATTCCGGGACAGGGAACAGATACGCAGTATTTT. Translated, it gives CSARAIPGQGTDTQYF.

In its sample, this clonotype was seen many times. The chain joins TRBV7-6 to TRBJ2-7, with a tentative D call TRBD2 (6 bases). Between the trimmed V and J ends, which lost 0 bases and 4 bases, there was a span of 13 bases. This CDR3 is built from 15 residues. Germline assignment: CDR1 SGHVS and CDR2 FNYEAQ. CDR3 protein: CASSLAGGSNYEQYF. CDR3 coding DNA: TGTGCCAGCAGCTTAGCGGGGGGATCGAATTACGAGCAGTACTTC.

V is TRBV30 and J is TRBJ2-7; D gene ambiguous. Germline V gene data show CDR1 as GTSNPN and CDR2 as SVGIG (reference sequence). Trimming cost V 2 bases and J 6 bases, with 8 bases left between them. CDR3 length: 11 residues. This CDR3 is CAWSKKFEQYF. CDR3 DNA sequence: TGTGCCTGGAGTAAGAAATTCGAGCAGTACTTC.

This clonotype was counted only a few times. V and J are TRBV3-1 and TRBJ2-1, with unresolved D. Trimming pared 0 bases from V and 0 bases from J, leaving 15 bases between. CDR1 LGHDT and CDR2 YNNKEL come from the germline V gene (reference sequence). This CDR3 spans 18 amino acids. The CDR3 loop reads CASSQDIGVHSSYNEQFF. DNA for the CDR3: TGTGCCAGCAGCCAAGATATCGGCGTACATAGCTCCTACAATGAGCAGTTCTTC.